These T cell receptor beta chains were read from a single sample in a study of neurological immune-mediated disorders. TCRdb ran MiXCR on the 5' RACE reads and lists one entry per CDR3 protein. Seen here are approximately 32,000 distinct CDR3 sequences, 15% observed once, and the top ten hold about 28%. The sample comprised PBMCs. These receptors came from a man in his sixties or seventies in good health. Each CDR3 is given with its conserved first and last residue. A D gene is named only where the DNA matches it firmly. Some rows mark clone size as missing; the rest say once, few, many or name a class of expanded clone.

j_call: TRBJ2-4; clone_size: many; v_call: TRBV11-3; d_call: -; cdr3_aa: CASSLEAGGFAKNIQYF; cdr3_nt: TGTGCCAGCAGCTTAGAGGCCGGGGGCTTCGCCAAAAACATTCAGTACTTC
j_call: TRBJ1-1; clone_size: many; v_call: TRBV12-3/TRBV12-4; d_call: -; cdr3_aa: CASRMFQGINTEAFF; cdr3_nt: TGTGCCAGCCGGATGTTTCAGGGGATTAACACTGAAGCTTTCTTT
j_call: TRBJ1-1; clone_size: many; v_call: TRBV10-3; d_call: -; cdr3_aa: CAISESRGLNTEAFF; cdr3_nt: TGTGCCATCAGTGAGAGCAGGGGTCTGAACACTGAAGCTTTCTTT
j_call: TRBJ2-1; clone_size: -; v_call: TRBV5-1; d_call: -; cdr3_aa: CASSFPTGSTYNEQFF; cdr3_nt: TGCGCCAGCAGCTTTCCGACCGGGAGTACCTACAACGAGCAGTTCTTC
j_call: TRBJ2-1; clone_size: many; v_call: TRBV5-1; d_call: TRBD1; cdr3_aa: CASSGQGAAYNEQFF; cdr3_nt: TGCGCCAGCAGCGGACAGGGCGCAGCGTACAATGAGCAGTTCTTC
j_call: TRBJ2-6; clone_size: many; v_call: TRBV2; d_call: -; cdr3_aa: CASSKTVSGANVLTF; cdr3_nt: TGTGCCAGCAGTAAGACGGTCTCTGGGGCCAACGTCCTGACTTTC
j_call: TRBJ2-7; clone_size: many; v_call: TRBV7-8; d_call: -; cdr3_aa: CASSLGTGSYYEQYF; cdr3_nt: TGTGCCAGCAGCTTAGGTACAGGGAGTTACTACGAGCAGTACTTC
j_call: TRBJ2-7; clone_size: many; v_call: TRBV6-2/TRBV6-3; d_call: TRBD2; cdr3_aa: CASRGTSGAYEQYF; cdr3_nt: TGTGCCAGCAGGGGGACTAGCGGAGCCTACGAGCAGTACTTC
j_call: TRBJ1-6; clone_size: many; v_call: TRBV2; d_call: -; cdr3_aa: CASSEGGAWNSPLHF; cdr3_nt: TGTGCCAGCAGTGAAGGAGGGGCATGGAATTCACCCCTCCACTTT
j_call: TRBJ2-1; clone_size: many; v_call: TRBV5-1; d_call: TRBD2; cdr3_aa: CASSPSGTSDEQFF; cdr3_nt: TGCGCCAGCAGCCCCTCCGGGACTAGCGACGAGCAGTTCTTC
j_call: TRBJ2-7; clone_size: many; v_call: TRBV6-6; d_call: -; cdr3_aa: CASSYSRSSYEQYF; cdr3_nt: TGTGCCAGCAGTTACTCAAGGAGCTCCTACGAGCAGTACTTC
j_call: TRBJ1-4; clone_size: many; v_call: TRBV20-1; d_call: -; cdr3_aa: CSARDWQGGEKLFF; cdr3_nt: TGCAGTGCTAGAGATTGGCAGGGAGGTGAAAAACTGTTTTTT
j_call: TRBJ1-2; clone_size: many; v_call: TRBV5-1; d_call: -; cdr3_aa: CASSATQTGGGYTF; cdr3_nt: TGCGCCAGCAGCGCGACACAGACAGGCGGTGGCTACACCTTC
j_call: TRBJ2-2; clone_size: many; v_call: TRBV24-1; d_call: TRBD1; cdr3_aa: CATGTGNTGELFF; cdr3_nt: TGTGCCACTGGGACAGGGAACACCGGGGAGCTGTTTTTT
j_call: TRBJ2-2; clone_size: many; v_call: TRBV6-1; d_call: TRBD1; cdr3_aa: CASSYRDRVPGELFF; cdr3_nt: TGTGCCAGCAGTTACCGGGACAGGGTTCCCGGGGAGCTGTTTTTT
j_call: TRBJ2-1; clone_size: many; v_call: TRBV12-3/TRBV12-4; d_call: TRBD2; cdr3_aa: CASSLGTSGNNEQFF; cdr3_nt: TGTGCCAGCAGTCTCGGGACTAGCGGTAACAATGAGCAGTTCTTC
j_call: TRBJ2-3; clone_size: many; v_call: TRBV19; d_call: TRBD1; cdr3_aa: CASSRTGGGTDTQYF; cdr3_nt: TGTGCCAGTAGTAGGACAGGGGGTGGCACAGATACGCAGTATTTT
j_call: TRBJ2-1; clone_size: -; v_call: TRBV12-3/TRBV12-4; d_call: -; cdr3_aa: CASRAPPNEQFF; cdr3_nt: TGTGCCAGCAGGGCGCCCCCCAATGAGCAGTTCTTC
j_call: TRBJ1-2; clone_size: many; v_call: TRBV27; d_call: TRBD1; cdr3_aa: CASGRTGNYGYTF; cdr3_nt: TGTGCCAGCGGTAGGACAGGGAACTATGGCTACACCTTC
j_call: TRBJ2-7; clone_size: few; v_call: TRBV11-3; d_call: TRBD1; cdr3_aa: CASSAGQEGEQYF; cdr3_nt: TGTGCCAGCAGCGCGGGACAGGAAGGCGAGCAGTACTTC
j_call: TRBJ2-3; clone_size: many; v_call: TRBV6-2/TRBV6-3; d_call: -; cdr3_aa: CASSPILADTQYF; cdr3_nt: TGTGCCAGCAGTCCGATCCTCGCGGATACGCAGTATTTT
j_call: TRBJ2-2; clone_size: many; v_call: TRBV5-1; d_call: -; cdr3_aa: CASSFGGQDYGELFF; cdr3_nt: TGCGCCAGCAGCTTTGGGGGGCAGGACTACGGGGAGCTGTTTTTT
j_call: TRBJ2-7; clone_size: many; v_call: TRBV7-9; d_call: -; cdr3_aa: CASSLGGFAEQYF; cdr3_nt: TGTGCCAGCAGCTTAGGCGGGTTTGCCGAGCAGTACTTC
j_call: TRBJ2-2; clone_size: many; v_call: TRBV12-3/TRBV12-4; d_call: TRBD1; cdr3_aa: CASSARDRENTGELFF; cdr3_nt: TGTGCCAGCAGTGCAAGGGACAGGGAGAACACCGGGGAGCTGTTTTTT
j_call: TRBJ2-5; clone_size: many; v_call: TRBV11-3; d_call: -; cdr3_aa: CASSLGLFGLGGRETQYF; cdr3_nt: TGTGCCAGCAGCTTAGGTTTGTTTGGGCTAGGCGGAAGAGAGACCCAGTACTTC
j_call: TRBJ1-1; clone_size: many; v_call: TRBV10-3; d_call: -; cdr3_aa: CAISERGTDTEAFF; cdr3_nt: TGTGCCATCAGTGAGAGGGGGACGGACACTGAAGCTTTCTTT
j_call: TRBJ2-1; clone_size: -; v_call: TRBV21-1; d_call: -; cdr3_aa: CANSSRDRVENEQFF; cdr3_nt: TGTGCCAACAGCTCCCGGGACAGGGTAGAGAATGAGCAGTTCTTC